These 13 T cell receptor beta chains share one sample of origin, sequenced in a study of regulatory T cells in long-lasting Graves disease. TCR beta libraries were built with iRepertoire HTBI primers and Arm-PCR of CDR3 regions. A single record per CDR3 protein comes from TCRdb applying MiXCR to the multiplex PCR reads. The data hold over 500,000 distinct CDR3 sequences, with around 15% observed a single time. Time point reported: newly diagnosed GD, antithyroid drugs for less than 3 months. With RNA extracted from PBMCs as input, the TCR library was made. The same data also contributed to another study, on T cells in Graves' hyperthyroidism and ophthalmopathy.

Material: peripheral blood mononuclear cells (PBMCs), obtained at new diagnosis, from a patient treated with antithyroid drugs. The source of these receptors is a woman younger than 45 with Graves disease.

This clonotype was seen more than once but under ten times. This chain uses TRBV5-4 with TRBJ2-1; possible D gene TRBD2, 5 bases. With 3 bases removed from V and 4 bases from J, the gap between germline ends came to 14 bases. Per germline, CDR1 SGHNT and CDR2 YYREEE (reference sequence). The CDR3 length is 15 residues. The CDR3 DNA is TGTGCCAGCAGCTCTCCAGGACTGGATTACAATGAGCAGTTCTTC. The encoded protein is CASSSPGLDYNEQFF.

This clonotype showed up many times. This chain uses TRBV28 with TRBJ2-1; possible D gene TRBD1, 5 bases. The V gene lost 6 bases and the J gene lost 12 bases, with 12 bases spanning the gap. The CDR3 extends over 11 amino acids. Per germline, CDR1 MDHEN and CDR2 SYDVKM. The DNA of the CDR3 is TGTGCCAGCAGCCCTACCGACAGGCAGTTCTTC. This gives the protein CASSPTDRQFF.

This clonotype was picked up many times. The chain is built from TRBV20-1 and TRBJ2-7, with D maybe TRBD2 (6 bases). The CDR3 length is 12 residues. Germline loops: CDR1 DFQATT, CDR2 SNEGSKA (reference sequence). V lost 7 bases to trimming and J lost 2 bases, with 12 bases between them. The CDR3 loop reads CSGRWGAYEQYF. CDR3 nucleotides: TGCAGTGGCCGTTGGGGGGCCTACGAGCAGTACTTC.

The J gene is TRBJ2-7, the V gene TRBV28; the D is unclear. Germline V gene sequence: CDR1 MDHEN, CDR2 SYDVKM. The V and J ends lost 7 bases and 2 bases respectively, with 18 bases between them. CDR3 length: 15 residues. The DNA for the CDR3 is TGTGCCAGCACGAGTCAGGATCCTACCGCCTACGAGCAGTACTTC. Translated: CASTSQDPTAYEQYF.

In this sample, this clonotype turned up many times. The gene calls are TRBV2 and TRBJ2-1; D is possibly TRBD1 (6 bases). The DNA end is a closer match to TRBJ2-5, so the J assignment may be wrong. The CDR3 runs to 16 residues. CDR1 SNHLY and CDR2 FYNNEI come from the germline V gene. CDR3 sequence: CASSARGSSSQETQYF. The CDR3 nucleotides read TGTGCCAGCAGTGCCAGGGGCAGCTCGAGCCAAGAGACCCAGTACTTC.

This clonotype appeared many times. This chain connects TRBV6-1 to TRBJ1-1; D gene uncertain. V was clipped by 10 bases and J by 2 bases, with 17 bases between them. The CDR3 is made up of 14 amino acids. The germline gives CDR1 MNHNS, CDR2 SASEGT. This CDR3 is CANSGPGVNTEAFF. CDR3 nucleotide sequence: TGTGCCAACAGCGGCCCCGGAGTTAACACTGAAGCTTTCTTT.

For this clonotype: Possible read error: a much larger clone is one base away. V usage is TRBV7-9 and J usage is TRBJ1-2; TRBD1 matches 9 bases. The V segment lost 6 bases and the J segment 6 bases; nucleotides outside the gene matches: 5. The CDR3 spans 13 residues. From germline, CDR1 is SEHNR and CDR2 FQNEAQ (reference sequence). The CDR3 region has the DNA TGTGCCAGCAGTTCCGGGACAGGGAATGGCTACACCTTC. It specifies CASSSGTGNGYTF.

This clonotype was picked up a small number of times. The chain uses TRBV30 and TRBJ2-7, with 8 bases identical to TRBD2. Germline CDR1 GTSNPN, CDR2 SVGIG (reference sequence). There are 16 residues in the CDR3. Unmatched junction bases numbered 17, after V lost 4 bases and J lost 6 bases. CDR3 protein: CAWKFVGGPRGGEQYF. DNA of the CDR3: TGTGCCTGGAAATTTGTAGGAGGGCCCCGGGGGGGCGAGCAGTACTTC.

V usage is TRBV20-1 and J usage is TRBJ2-1; D remains unclear. Per germline, CDR1 DFQATT and CDR2 SNEGSKA (reference sequence). This CDR3 is 15 amino acids long. V lost 3 bases and J lost 4, with 16 bases in between. This CDR3 reads CSASNSLSAYNEQFF. DNA of the CDR3: TGCAGTGCTAGTAATTCCCTGTCAGCGTACAATGAGCAGTTCTTC.

For this clonotype: A much bigger clone sits one base away, suggesting this may be a read error. The J gene is TRBJ2-1, the V gene TRBV6-1; D gene unclear. In germline, CDR1 is MNHNS, CDR2 SASEGT. This CDR3 is 12 amino acids long. The CDR3 loop reads CASSTSFNEQFF. The CDR3 region has the DNA TGTGCCAGCAGTACGTCCTTCAATGAGCAGTTCTTC.

Many counts were recorded for this clonotype. The chain couples TRBV28 to TRBJ1-2, with D possibly matching TRBD1 (5 bases). Trimming cost V 5 bases and J 4 bases, with 17 bases left between them. The CDR3 loop spans 15 amino acids. CDR1 is MDHEN and CDR2 is SYDVKM in the germline V gene. CDR3 sequence (DNA): TGTGCCAGCAGTCCATCATTAGGGGTACTCTATGGCTACACCTTC. Translation: CASSPSLGVLYGYTF.

As regards this clonotype: A read error may explain this, as a much larger clone is one base away. The chain couples TRBV28 to TRBJ2-7, with D tentatively TRBD1 (6 bases). CDR1 and CDR2 (germline): MDHEN, SYDVKM. There are 15 residues in the CDR3. This CDR3 reads CAGSLRRLRQETKYF. The CDR3 DNA sequence: TGTGCCGGCAGTTTACGCCGACTCAGACAGGAGACGAAGTACTTC.

The chain is built from TRBV24-1 and TRBJ2-3; no clear D. This CDR3 has 11 amino acids. Germline assignment: CDR1 KGHDR and CDR2 SFDVKD. V lost 9 bases to trimming and J lost 7 bases, with 10 bases between them. The CDR3 spells CATEVLNTQYF. CDR3 in DNA: TGTGCCACCGAGGTGTTGAATACGCAGTATTTT.